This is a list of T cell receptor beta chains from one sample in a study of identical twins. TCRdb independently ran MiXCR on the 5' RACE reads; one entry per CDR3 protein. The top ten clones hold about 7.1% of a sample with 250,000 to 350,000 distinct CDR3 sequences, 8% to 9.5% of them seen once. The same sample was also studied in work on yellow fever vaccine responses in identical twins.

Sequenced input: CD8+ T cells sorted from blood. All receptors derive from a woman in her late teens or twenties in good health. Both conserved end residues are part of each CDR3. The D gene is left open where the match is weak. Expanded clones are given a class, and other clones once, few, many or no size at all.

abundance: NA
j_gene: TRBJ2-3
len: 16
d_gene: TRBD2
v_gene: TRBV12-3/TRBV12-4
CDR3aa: CASSLGLAGGLDTQYF
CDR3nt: TGTGCCAGCAGTCTGGGACTAGCGGGGGGGCTGGATACGCAGTATTTT

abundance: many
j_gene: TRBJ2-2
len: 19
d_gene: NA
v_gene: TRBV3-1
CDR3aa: CASSQDEGEGRANTGELFF
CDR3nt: TGTGCCAGCAGCCAAGATGAGGGGGAAGGGCGAGCGAACACCGGGGAGCTGTTTTTT

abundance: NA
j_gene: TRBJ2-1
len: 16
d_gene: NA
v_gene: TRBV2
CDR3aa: CASSPVGDRSYNEQFF
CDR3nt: TGTGCCAGCAGCCCCGTGGGGGATCGATCCTACAATGAGCAGTTCTTC

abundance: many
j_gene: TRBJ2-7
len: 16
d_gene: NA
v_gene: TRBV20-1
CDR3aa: CSARDFRGEGGYEQYF
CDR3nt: TGCAGTGCTAGAGATTTCAGAGGAGAGGGGGGGTACGAGCAGTACTTC

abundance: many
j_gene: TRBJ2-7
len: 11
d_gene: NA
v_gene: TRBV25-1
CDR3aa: CASTSSYEQYF
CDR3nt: TGTGCCAGCACTAGCTCCTACGAGCAGTACTTC

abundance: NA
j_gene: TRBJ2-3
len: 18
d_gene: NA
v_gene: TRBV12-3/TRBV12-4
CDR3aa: CASCLALSGRRRVVTQYF
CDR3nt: TGTGCCAGCTGTTTAGCCCTGAGCGGACGGCGCCGAGTGGTTACGCAGTATTTT

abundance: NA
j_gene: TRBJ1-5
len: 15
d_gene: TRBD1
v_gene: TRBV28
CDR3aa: CASRDTGGSNQPQHF
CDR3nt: TGTGCCAGCAGGGACACAGGGGGTAGCAATCAGCCCCAGCATTTT

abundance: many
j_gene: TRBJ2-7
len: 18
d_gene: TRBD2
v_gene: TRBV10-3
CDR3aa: CAISESLAGGPGSYEQYF
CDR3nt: TGTGCCATCAGTGAGTCGTTAGCGGGAGGGCCTGGTTCCTACGAGCAGTACTTC

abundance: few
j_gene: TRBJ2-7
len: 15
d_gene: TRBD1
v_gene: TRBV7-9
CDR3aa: CASSLVGQGVHEQYF
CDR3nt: TGTGCCAGCAGCTTAGTCGGTCAGGGGGTCCACGAGCAGTACTTC

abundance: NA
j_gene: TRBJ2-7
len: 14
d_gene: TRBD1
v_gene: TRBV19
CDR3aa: CASAAGTGSYEQYF
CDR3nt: TGTGCCAGTGCCGCCGGGACAGGCTCCTACGAGCAGTACTTC

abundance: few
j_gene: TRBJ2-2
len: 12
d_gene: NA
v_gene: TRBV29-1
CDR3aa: CSVDPGTGELFF
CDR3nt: TGCAGCGTTGATCCAGGCACCGGGGAGCTGTTTTTT

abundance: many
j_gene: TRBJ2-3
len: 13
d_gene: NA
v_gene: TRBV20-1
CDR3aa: CSATLWRTDTQYF
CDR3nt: TGCAGTGCTACCCTCTGGCGAACAGATACGCAGTATTTT

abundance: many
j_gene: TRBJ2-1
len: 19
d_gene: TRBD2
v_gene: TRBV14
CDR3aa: CASSQDPGTSGTLYNEQFF
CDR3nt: TGTGCCAGCAGCCAAGATCCCGGGACTAGCGGGACCTTGTACAATGAGCAGTTCTTC

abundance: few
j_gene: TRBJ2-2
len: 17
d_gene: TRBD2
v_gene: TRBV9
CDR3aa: CASSAPQRGANTGELFF
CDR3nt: TGTGCCAGCAGCGCCCCTCAGCGGGGGGCGAACACCGGGGAGCTGTTTTTT

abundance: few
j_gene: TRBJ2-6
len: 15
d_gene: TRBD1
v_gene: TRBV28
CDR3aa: CASSKTGAGANVLTF
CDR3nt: TGTGCCAGCAGTAAAACAGGGGCTGGGGCCAACGTCCTGACTTTC

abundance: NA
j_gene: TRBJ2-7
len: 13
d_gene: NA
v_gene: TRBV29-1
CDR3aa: CSVSGRNSYEQYF
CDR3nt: TGCAGCGTTTCGGGACGGAACTCCTACGAGCAGTACTTC

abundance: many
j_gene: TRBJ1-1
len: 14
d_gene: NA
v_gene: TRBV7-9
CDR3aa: CASSSWGRNTEAFF
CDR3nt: TGTGCCAGCAGCTCGTGGGGGCGGAACACTGAAGCTTTCTTT

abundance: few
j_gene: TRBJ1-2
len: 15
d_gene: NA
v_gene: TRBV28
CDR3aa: CASSNTTGPFYGYTF
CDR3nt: TGTGCCAGCAGTAACACGACCGGGCCGTTCTATGGCTACACCTTC

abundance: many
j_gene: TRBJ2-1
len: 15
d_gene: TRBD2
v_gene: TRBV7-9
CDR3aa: CASSFRLAGVHEQFF
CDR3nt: TGTGCCAGCAGCTTTCGTCTAGCGGGAGTCCACGAGCAGTTCTTC

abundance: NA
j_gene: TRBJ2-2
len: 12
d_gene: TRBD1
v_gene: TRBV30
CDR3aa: CAGTGESGELFF
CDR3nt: TGTGCTGGGACAGGGGAGTCCGGGGAGCTGTTTTTT

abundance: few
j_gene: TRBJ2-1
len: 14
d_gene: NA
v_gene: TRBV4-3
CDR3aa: CASSQEFSYNEQFF
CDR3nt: TGCGCCAGCAGCCAAGAATTCAGCTACAATGAGCAGTTCTTC

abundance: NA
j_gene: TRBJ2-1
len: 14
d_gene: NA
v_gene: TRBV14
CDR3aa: CASSQDISYNEQFF
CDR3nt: TGTGCCAGCAGCCAAGATATCTCCTACAATGAGCAGTTCTTC

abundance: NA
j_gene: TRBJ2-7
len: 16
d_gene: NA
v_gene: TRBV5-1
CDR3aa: CASSEIERGHSYEQYF
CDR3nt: TGCGCCAGCAGCGAGATCGAACGGGGACACTCCTACGAGCAGTACTTC

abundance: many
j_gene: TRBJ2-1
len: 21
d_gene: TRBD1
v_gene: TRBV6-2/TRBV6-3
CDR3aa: CASSYSASAVGDSLLGNEQFF
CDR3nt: TGTGCCAGCAGTTACTCAGCCTCGGCGGTCGGGGACAGCCTTTTAGGTAATGAGCAGTTCTTC

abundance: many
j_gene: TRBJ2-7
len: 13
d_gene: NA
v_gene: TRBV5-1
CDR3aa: CASKENLQDEQYF
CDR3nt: TGCGCCAGCAAGGAGAACCTCCAGGACGAGCAGTACTTC

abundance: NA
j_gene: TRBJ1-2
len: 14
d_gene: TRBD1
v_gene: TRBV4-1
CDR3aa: CASLDRQGGIHYTF
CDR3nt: TGCGCCAGCCTGGACCGACAGGGTGGTATCCACTACACCTTC

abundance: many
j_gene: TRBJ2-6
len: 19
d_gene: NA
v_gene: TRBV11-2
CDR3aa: CASSLGPGAVSSGANVLTF
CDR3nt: TGTGCCAGCAGCTTAGGACCAGGGGCCGTTAGCTCTGGGGCCAACGTCCTGACTTTC

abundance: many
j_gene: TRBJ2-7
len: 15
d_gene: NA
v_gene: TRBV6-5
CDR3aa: CASSYGGSVAYEQYF
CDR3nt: TGTGCCAGCAGTTACGGGGGATCGGTTGCGTACGAGCAGTACTTC

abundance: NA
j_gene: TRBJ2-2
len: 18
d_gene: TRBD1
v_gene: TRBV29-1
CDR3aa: CSVWVVGDGTVSSGELFF
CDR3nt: TGCAGCGTTTGGGTTGTGGGGGATGGGACAGTATCGTCCGGGGAGCTGTTTTTT

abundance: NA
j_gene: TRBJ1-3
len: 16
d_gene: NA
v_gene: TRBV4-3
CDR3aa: CASSLDFGLSGNTIYF
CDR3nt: TGCGCCAGCAGCCTCGACTTTGGGCTCTCTGGAAACACCATATATTTT

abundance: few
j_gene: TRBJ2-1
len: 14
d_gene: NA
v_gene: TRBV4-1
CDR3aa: CASSHPGVYNEQFF
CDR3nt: TGCGCCAGCAGCCATCCGGGAGTCTACAATGAGCAGTTCTTC

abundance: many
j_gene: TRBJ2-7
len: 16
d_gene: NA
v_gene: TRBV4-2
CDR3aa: CASSHLGGDNSYEQYF
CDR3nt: TGTGCCAGCAGCCATCTGGGCGGGGACAATTCCTACGAGCAGTACTTC

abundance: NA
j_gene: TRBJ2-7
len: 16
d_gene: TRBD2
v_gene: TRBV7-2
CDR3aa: CASSSPSAGGRHEQYF
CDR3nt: TGTGCCAGCAGCTCCCCATCAGCGGGAGGGCGCCACGAGCAGTACTTC

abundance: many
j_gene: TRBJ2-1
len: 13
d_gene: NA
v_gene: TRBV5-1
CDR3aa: CASSLVYNNEQFF
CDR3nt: TGCGCCAGCAGCTTGGTCTATAACAATGAGCAGTTCTTC

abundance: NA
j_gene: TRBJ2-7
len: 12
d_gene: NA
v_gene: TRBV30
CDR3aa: CAWSVLGAEQYF
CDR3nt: TGTGCCTGGAGTGTGTTGGGCGCTGAGCAGTACTTC

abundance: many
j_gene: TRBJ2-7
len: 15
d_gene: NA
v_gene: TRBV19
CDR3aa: CASSSGTFGAYEQYF
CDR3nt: TGTGCCAGTAGTTCAGGGACCTTTGGGGCCTACGAGCAGTACTTC

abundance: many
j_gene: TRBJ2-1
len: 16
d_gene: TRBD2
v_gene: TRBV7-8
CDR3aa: CASSTLAGSSYNEQFF
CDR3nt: TGTGCCAGCAGCACACTAGCGGGGAGCTCCTACAATGAGCAGTTCTTC

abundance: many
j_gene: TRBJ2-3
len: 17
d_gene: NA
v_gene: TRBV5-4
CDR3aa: CASSLFKGPKITDTQYF
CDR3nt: TGTGCCAGCAGCTTGTTTAAGGGTCCCAAGATCACAGATACGCAGTATTTT

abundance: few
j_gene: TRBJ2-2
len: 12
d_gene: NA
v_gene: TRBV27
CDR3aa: CASRIPTGELFF
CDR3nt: TGTGCCAGCAGAATACCTACCGGGGAGCTGTTTTTT

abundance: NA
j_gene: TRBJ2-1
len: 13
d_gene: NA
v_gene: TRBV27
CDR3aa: CASSPGTFNEQFF
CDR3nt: TGTGCCAGCAGCCCCGGGACGTTCAATGAGCAGTTCTTC

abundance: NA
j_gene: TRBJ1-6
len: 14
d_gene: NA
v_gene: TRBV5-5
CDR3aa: CASSLAGNNSPLHF
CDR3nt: TGTGCCAGCAGCTTGGCCGGGAATAATTCACCCCTCCACTTT

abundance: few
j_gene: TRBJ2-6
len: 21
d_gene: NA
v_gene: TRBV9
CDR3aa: CASSVVSGSGGRQSGANVLTF
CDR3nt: TGTGCCAGCAGCGTAGTATCCGGGAGTGGAGGTAGACAGTCTGGGGCCAACGTCCTGACTTTC

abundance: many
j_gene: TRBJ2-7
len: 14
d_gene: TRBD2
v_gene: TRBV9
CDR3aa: CASSGTSGREGQYF
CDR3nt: TGTGCCAGCAGCGGAACTAGCGGGAGAGAAGGGCAGTACTTC